This passage covers 30 T cell receptor beta chains from one sample sequenced in a study of shared clonotypes between healthy human individuals. TCRdb's copy holds only in-frame clones and misses some; the assay was immunoSEQ multiplex PCR. The data hold approximately 470,000 clones, with roughly 80% observed a single time. The specimen was PBMCs. These receptors all come from a woman aged 40 to 50 in good health. Some clones in this sample may be carry-over from other donors' samples.

The genes are TRBV28 and TRBJ2-3, with D possibly being TRBD2 (6 bases). Trimming pared 3 bases from V and 2 bases from J, leaving 18 bases between. The CDR3 has 17 amino acids. The germline V gene encodes CDR1 MDHEN and CDR2 SYDVKM. The CDR3 sequence is CASSLKPGLLNTDTQYF. The CDR3 coding sequence is TGTGCCAGCAGTTTGAAGCCGGGACTGCTAAACACAGATACGCAGTATTTT.

The table lists this clone with many counts. The rearrangement links TRBV7-9 to TRBJ2-7, with a possible D match to TRBD2 (6 bases). Trimming took off 5 bases at V and 5 bases at J, with 19 bases between the two ends. Germline CDR1 SEHNR, CDR2 FQNEAQ (reference sequence). The CDR3 is 15 residues long. The CDR3 region has the DNA TGTGCCAGCAGCCCGGTGGTCAGGAGGGTCAACGAGCAGTACTTC. This encodes CASSPVVRRVNEQYF.

Concerning this clone: The likely explanation is a read error, given a far larger clone one base away. Other DNA sequences within the sample encode an identical CDR3. The V gene is TRBV7-9, the J gene TRBJ1-1, with D possibly matching TRBD1 (5 bases). Germline V gene data show CDR1 as SEHNR and CDR2 as FQNEAQ (reference sequence). The CDR3 spans 12 residues. This chain's CDR3 is CASSLLVGEAFF. The CDR3 DNA reads TGTGCCAGCAGCTTATTGGTAGGGGAAGCTTTCTTC.

V is TRBV5-4 and J is TRBJ1-2; 7 positions match TRBD1. The CDR3 is made up of 14 amino acids. V lost 3 bases, J lost 4 bases, and 6 bases stayed unmatched. Germline-derived CDR1 and CDR2 are SGHNT and YYREEE (reference sequence). This CDR3 reads CASSYSRDSYGYTF. CDR3 sequence (DNA): TGTGCCAGCAGCTACTCGCGGGACAGCTATGGCTACACCTTC.

V is TRBV7-8 and J is TRBJ2-3; 11 nucleotides agree with TRBD2. Germline V gives CDR1 SGHVS, CDR2 FQNEAQ. CDR3 length: 14 residues. V was clipped by 5 bases and J by 7 bases; unmatched bases: 5. The CDR3 region is CASSRLAGRNTQYF. The CDR3 DNA follows: TGTGCCAGCAGCAGACTAGCGGGAAGGAATACGCAGTATTTT.

A word on this clone: At one boundary the junction diverges from the germline segment, which might be a read error. The chain employs TRBV2 and TRBJ2-3; tentative D call: TRBD2 (5 bases). The germline gives CDR1 SNHLY, CDR2 FYNNEI. There are 17 residues in the CDR3. The CDR3 region is CVSSDGRPGLSTDTQYF. CDR3 DNA sequence: TGTGTCAGCAGTGACGGCCGGCCGGGATTGAGCACAGATACGCAGTATTTT.

The gene calls are TRBV7-2 and TRBJ2-1, with 7 bases fitting TRBD1. J gave up 10 bases and V 3 bases, and 6 bases lay outside the gene matches. Germline lookup yields CDR1 SGHTA and CDR2 FQGNSA. This CDR3 contains 13 residues. The chain's CDR3 is CASSLAGGREQFF. The DNA of the CDR3 is TGTGCCAGCAGCTTGGCAGGGGGAAGGGAGCAGTTCTTC.

The table lists this clone with a count of one. A much larger clone lies a single base off, so this may be a read error. The chain is built from TRBV14 and TRBJ2-6; D remains ambiguous. Per the germline V gene, CDR1 is SGHDN and CDR2 is FVKESK. This CDR3 contains 14 residues. The V and J ends lost 1 base and 1 base respectively, with 2 bases between them. This CDR3 reads CASSQVSGANVLTF. CDR3 DNA sequence: TGTGCCAGCAGCCAAGTTTCTGGGGCCAACGTCCTGACTTTC.

The gene calls are TRBV4-1 and TRBJ2-1; possible D gene TRBD2, 5 bases. Between the trimmed V and J ends, which lost 3 bases and 6 bases, there was a span of 15 bases. The CDR3 spans 15 residues. In germline, CDR1 is MGHRA, CDR2 YSYEKL. The CDR3 reads CASSHYGVASNEQFF. CDR3 nucleotides: TGCGCCAGCAGCCACTACGGGGTAGCGAGCAATGAGCAGTTCTTC.

This clone was counted only a few times. The V and J genes are TRBV28 and TRBJ1-1; D not certain. Germline values: CDR1 MDHEN, CDR2 SYDVKM. The CDR3 is 13 amino acids. V was cut by 5 bases and J by 5 bases, with 12 bases left in between. The CDR3 spells CASSLRPTTEAFF. Written as DNA, the CDR3 is TGTGCCAGCAGTCTCAGACCTACGACTGAAGCTTTCTTT.

V usage is TRBV28 and J usage is TRBJ1-2, with D possibly TRBD1 on 6 matching bases. The CDR3 has 16 residues. V was shortened by 4 bases and J by 6 bases, with 21 bases between the two germline ends. Germline lookup yields CDR1 MDHEN and CDR2 SYDVKM. The CDR3 region is CASSSNPGTYTNGYTF. The CDR3, as DNA: TGTGCCAGCAGTTCGAACCCCGGGACATACACAAATGGCTACACCTTC.

The J gene is TRBJ1-1, the V gene TRBV5-1; D is ambiguous. Germline CDR1 reads SGHRS; CDR2 reads YFSETQ. Trimming took 0 bases from V and 7 from J, leaving 13 bases between them. The CDR3 contains 14 residues. The CDR3 DNA sequence: TGCGCCAGCAGCTTGGCCAAAGGGTTTGATGAAGCTTTCTTT. The encoded protein is CASSLAKGFDEAFF.

Many counts were recorded for this clone. The same CDR3 is also encoded by other DNA sequences in this sample. Written as DNA, the CDR3 is TGTGCCAGCAGTGAAGGAGAGGGAGGTAATGGCTACACCTTC. Protein sequence: CASSEGEGGNGYTF. The V and J genes are TRBV6-1 and TRBJ1-2; no definite D call. CDR3 length: 14 amino acids. Germline assignment: CDR1 MNHNS and CDR2 SASEGT. V lost 1 base to trimming and J lost 6 bases, with 12 bases between them.

This rearrangement joins TRBV7-2 to TRBJ2-7, with D perhaps matching TRBD1 (6 bases). Germline V gene sequence: CDR1 SGHTA, CDR2 FQGNSA. The CDR3 has 14 amino acids. Trimming shortened V by 8 bases and J by 0 bases, and 14 bases separated the two germline ends. Here the CDR3 DNA reads TGTGCCAGCCGGCCTGGGGACACCTCCTACGAGCAGTACTTC. It translates to CASRPGDTSYEQYF.

J is TRBJ2-3 and V is TRBV5-1; 15 bases are a match to TRBD2. The germline gives CDR1 SGHRS, CDR2 YFSETQ. With 4 bases clipped from V and 2 bases from J, the junction kept 8 bases outside the gene matches. The CDR3 is 18 amino acids. This CDR3 is CASSQGLAGGLFTDTQYF. CDR3 nucleotide sequence: TGCGCCAGCAGCCAAGGACTAGCGGGAGGGCTTTTCACAGATACGCAGTATTTT.

The table lists this clone with many counts. The V gene is TRBV27, the J gene TRBJ2-7; possibly TRBD2 for D (6 bases). There are 11 residues in the CDR3. Germline CDR1 reads MNHEY; CDR2 reads SMNVEV (reference sequence). The V end lost 9 bases, the J end lost 5 bases, and 11 bases lay between the germline ends. CDR3 DNA sequence: TGTGCCAGTACCAGCGGGCACGAGCAGTACTTC. Residues: CASTSGHEQYF.

The chain recombines TRBV14 with TRBJ2-7, with D possibly TRBD1 on 6 matching bases. Trimming stripped 4 bases from V and 5 bases from J, with 15 bases between. CDR1 is SGHDN and CDR2 is FVKESK in the germline V gene. The CDR3 sequence is 14 residues long. In nucleotides, the CDR3 is TGTGCCAGCAGCCGCGGACAGCCAGGCCACGAGCAGTACTTC. Its protein product is CASSRGQPGHEQYF.

A remark on this clone: This clone may be a read error of a much larger clone one base away. The chain couples TRBV4-2 to TRBJ1-1; D might be TRBD1 (5 bases). This CDR3 is built from 15 residues. Germline CDR1 and CDR2: LGHNA and YNFKEQ. This CDR3 is CTSSHSTGPGTEAFF. CDR3 in DNA: TGTACCAGCAGCCATTCGACGGGGCCAGGGACTGAAGCTTTCTTT.

The sample holds a few counts of this clone. DNA for the CDR3: TGTGCCAGCTCACTAAACAGCTACAATGAGCAGTTCTTC. Translated, it gives CASSLNSYNEQFF. The V gene is TRBV18, the J gene TRBJ2-1; D uncertain. V gave up 4 bases and J gave up 3 bases, with 7 bases separating them. The CDR3 sequence is 13 residues long. Looked up from germline, CDR1 is KGHSH and CDR2 is LQKENI.

The chain carries TRBV6-5 and TRBJ1-2; no clear D. Germline V gene lookup returns CDR1 MNHEY and CDR2 SVGAGI. This CDR3 has 16 amino acids. V shed 0 bases and J shed 4 bases, with 15 bases lying between them. The CDR3 DNA follows: TGTGCCAGCAGTTACTCGAGAGGGTTTGAGGTCTATGGCTACACCTTC. The encoded protein is CASSYSRGFEVYGYTF.

This chain joins TRBV5-4 and TRBJ2-7; D is possibly TRBD2 (6 bases). The V and J ends lost 2 bases and 1 base respectively, with 16 bases between them. CDR1 is SGHNT and CDR2 is YYREEE in the germline V gene (reference sequence). The CDR3 extends over 16 amino acids. The CDR3, as DNA: TGTGCCAGCAGCTTCGGAGGGGCAGGGCTTTCCTACGAGCAGTACTTC. This translates into CASSFGGAGLSYEQYF.

The chain joins TRBV15 to TRBJ2-7; perhaps D is TRBD1 or TRBD2 (5 bases each). Germline loops: CDR1 LNHNV, CDR2 YYDKDF (reference sequence). The V and J ends lost 7 bases and 7 bases respectively, with 17 bases between them. The CDR3 has 13 amino acids. The CDR3 reads CATTQGLGGEQYF. In DNA, the CDR3 is TGTGCCACCACCCAGGGTTTGGGCGGGGAGCAGTACTTC.

V is TRBV7-6 and J is TRBJ2-1; 12 nucleotides line up with TRBD1. Germline trimming cut 1 base from V and 8 bases from J; bases unmatched to any gene: 3. The CDR3 has 15 amino acids. Germline assignment: CDR1 SGHVS and CDR2 FNYEAQ. The CDR3 DNA reads as TGTGCCAGCAGCTTAGTAGGGACAGGGGGCGATGAGCAGTTCTTC. It yields the protein CASSLVGTGGDEQFF.

The chain carries TRBV5-1 and TRBJ2-1; D unresolved. This CDR3 has 13 amino acids. Trimming shortened V by 4 bases and J by 6 bases, and 11 bases separated the two germline ends. Germline V lookup: CDR1 SGHRS, CDR2 YFSETQ. The CDR3 sequence is CASSIGPGNEQFF. CDR3 coding DNA: TGCGCCAGCAGCATCGGACCCGGCAATGAGCAGTTCTTC.

The J gene is TRBJ2-7, the V gene TRBV18, with D hard to call. Per germline, CDR1 KGHSH and CDR2 LQKENI. Trimming cost V 3 bases and J 3 bases, with 9 bases left between them. CDR3 length: 13 residues. In DNA form, the CDR3 reads TGTGCCAGCTCACCTCCCGAAGTCTACGAGCAGTACTTC. The encoded protein is CASSPPEVYEQYF.

This chain joins TRBV4-1 and TRBJ2-5; D is undetermined. Germline V gene data show CDR1 as MGHRA and CDR2 as YSYEKL. This CDR3 spans 13 amino acids. Between the trimmed V and J ends, which lost 6 bases and 2 bases, there was a span of 10 bases. The CDR3 reads CASSRTNQETQYF. CDR3 DNA sequence: TGCGCCAGCAGTCGAACTAATCAAGAGACCCAGTACTTC.

This clone was detected once. This chain uses TRBV7-9 with TRBJ2-3; 14 positions match TRBD2. The germline gives CDR1 SEHNR, CDR2 FQNEAQ (reference sequence). This CDR3 is 16 amino acids long. V lost 5 bases and J lost 5; bases outside the gene matches: 6. CDR3 DNA: TGTGCCAGCAGCCGAGGACTAGCGGGAGGTGGAGATACGCAGTATTTT. Translating gives CASSRGLAGGGDTQYF. Complete variable domain (other parts from reference TRBV7-9 and TRBJ2-3): DTGVSQNPRHKITKRGQNVTFRCDPISEHNRLYWYRQTLGQGPEFLTYFQNEAQLEKSRLLSDRFSAERPKGSFSTLEIQRTEQGDSAMYLCASSRGLAGGGDTQYFGPGTRLTVL.

This clone was detected a few times. The rearrangement links TRBV9 to TRBJ2-1; a weak D match, TRBD1 (6 bases). Deletions cut 0 bases from V and 2 bases from J, with 12 bases between. The germline gives CDR1 SGDLS, CDR2 YYNGEE. This CDR3 region has 16 residues. CDR3 DNA: TGTGCCAGCAGCGTAGGGCAGGGGAGCACCTACAATGAGCAGTTCTTC. Protein: CASSVGQGSTYNEQFF.

The chain joins TRBV28 to TRBJ2-3; D is ambiguous. V was clipped by 7 bases and J by 0 bases, with 17 bases between them. The germline CDR1 and CDR2 sequences are MDHEN and SYDVKM. The CDR3 runs to 16 residues. Here the CDR3 reads CASILNSYPSTDTQYF. CDR3 bases: TGTGCCAGCATCCTAAACAGTTATCCTAGCACAGATACGCAGTATTTT.

The gene calls are TRBV28 and TRBJ1-5; D is unresolved. This CDR3 spans 15 amino acids. V lost 3 bases and J 2 bases, leaving 11 bases between the germline ends. In germline, CDR1 is MDHEN, CDR2 SYDVKM. The CDR3 DNA reads TGTGCCAGCAGTTTCGGTTCCGCGGGCAATCAGCCCCAGCATTTT. This translates into CASSFGSAGNQPQHF.